This is a list of T cell receptor beta chains from one sample in a study of blood T cell repertoires in COVID-19. Assay used: immunoSEQ multiplex PCR; TCRdb lists only in-frame clones, some missing. The data hold 380,000 or so clones, with 81% observed a single time. The specimen sequenced was peripheral blood. The receptors were gathered from a human donor with acute or convalescent COVID-19. The donor label of this sample is uncertain. The CDR3 runs from the conserved cysteine through the conserved F or W. Fields, in order: clone size, V gene, J gene, D gene, CDR3 protein, CDR3 DNA. The D gene is left open where the match is weak. A clone size is listed for some rows: how often the clone was seen (once, few, many), or a class if it is expanded.

NA	TRBV7-2	TRBJ1-4	NA	CASSLGQLEKLFF	TGTGCCAGCAGCCTAGGACAGCTTGAAAAACTGTTTTTT
NA	TRBV6-2/TRBV6-3	TRBJ1-2	NA	CASSYGGMVGYTF	TGTGCCAGCAGTTACGGGGGGATGGTTGGCTACACCTTC
NA	TRBV29-1	TRBJ2-3	TRBD1	CSLDRGQADTQYF	TGCAGCCTAGACAGGGGGCAAGCAGATACGCAGTATTTT
NA	TRBV2	TRBJ2-7	NA	CASSETSRGAYEQYF	TGTGCCAGCAGTGAAACCAGCCGTGGGGCGTACGAGCAGTACTTC
NA	TRBV28	TRBJ1-2	NA	CASRSDYGYTF	TGTGCCAGCAGGTCCGACTATGGCTACACCTTC
NA	TRBV6-1	TRBJ1-6	NA	CASSDRGTRSSPLHF	TGTGCCAGCAGTGATAGGGGGACACGGAGTTCACCCCTCCACTTT
NA	TRBV5-1	TRBJ1-3	NA	CASSGGNTIYF	TGCGCCAGCAGCGGGGGGAACACCATATATTTT
NA	TRBV21-1	TRBJ2-7	NA	CASSTRSNLTYEQYF	TGTGCCAGCAGCACCCGCTCCAACCTAACCTACGAGCAGTACTTC
NA	TRBV7-2	TRBJ1-5	NA	CASSDRRRSNQPQHF	TGTGCCAGCAGCGACAGGAGGAGGAGCAATCAGCCCCAGCATTTT
NA	TRBV5-1	TRBJ2-7	TRBD2	CASSLDGLAAPYEQYF	TGCGCCAGCAGCTTGGACGGACTAGCGGCCCCCTACGAGCAGTACTTC
NA	TRBV6-1	TRBJ2-5	NA	CASSEYIQETQYF	TGTGCCAGCAGTGAATACATCCAAGAGACCCAGTACTTC
NA	TRBV6-5	TRBJ2-1	TRBD2	CASSSGTSENNEQFF	TGTGCCAGCAGCTCCGGGACTAGCGAGAACAATGAGCAGTTCTTC
NA	TRBV19	TRBJ2-1	TRBD1	CASSVGQPSSYNEQFF	TGTGCCAGTAGTGTGGGACAGCCAAGCTCCTACAATGAGCAGTTCTTC
NA	TRBV10-1	TRBJ1-2	TRBD1	CASSDGGTGVDGYTF	TGCGCCAGCAGTGATGGAGGGACAGGGGTGGATGGCTACACCTTC
NA	TRBV3-1/TRBV3-2	TRBJ2-1	TRBD2	CASSQEGGSGYNEQFF	TGTGCCAGCAGCCAAGAGGGGGGGTCTGGTTACAATGAGCAGTTCTTC
NA	TRBV19	TRBJ1-2	TRBD1	CASSSRDRGYGYTF	TGTGCCAGTAGTTCCCGGGACAGGGGCTATGGCTACACCTTC
NA	TRBV9	TRBJ1-2	NA	CASSVVPDGGDGYTF	TGTGCCAGCAGCGTAGTCCCGGACGGAGGGGATGGCTACACCTTC
once	TRBV18	TRBJ2-7	NA	CASSPDQGSYEQYF	TGTGCCAGCTCACCTGACCAGGGGTCCTACGAGCAGTACTTC
NA	TRBV7-2	TRBJ2-7	TRBD2	CASSSWTSGNYEQYF	TGTGCCAGCAGCTCCTGGACTAGCGGGAACTACGAGCAGTACTTC